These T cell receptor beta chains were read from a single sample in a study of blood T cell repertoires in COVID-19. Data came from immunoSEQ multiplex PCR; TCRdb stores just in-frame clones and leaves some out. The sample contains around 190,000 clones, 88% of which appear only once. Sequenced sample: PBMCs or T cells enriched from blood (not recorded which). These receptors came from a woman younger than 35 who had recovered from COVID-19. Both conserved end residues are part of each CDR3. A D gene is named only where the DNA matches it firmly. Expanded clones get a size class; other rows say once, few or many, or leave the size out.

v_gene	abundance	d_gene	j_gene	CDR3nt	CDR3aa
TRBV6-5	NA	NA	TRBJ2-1	TGTGCCAGCAGTTACTCGATACCAGGGGATTACAATGAGCAGTTCTTC	CASSYSIPGDYNEQFF
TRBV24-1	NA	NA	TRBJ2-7	TGTGCCACCAGTGAGGCAGGGGGGACCTACGAGCAGTACTTC	CATSEAGGTYEQYF
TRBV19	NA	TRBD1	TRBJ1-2	TGTGCCAGTAGTAGCTGGACAGGGGCTAACTATGGCTACACCTTC	CASSSWTGANYGYTF
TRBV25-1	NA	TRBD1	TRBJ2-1	TGTGCCAGCAGTAGGGACAGGGAGGGTAATGAGCAGTTCTTC	CASSRDREGNEQFF
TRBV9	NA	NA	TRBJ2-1	TGTGCCAGCAGCGTAAATACTGGCAATGAGCAGTTCTTC	CASSVNTGNEQFF
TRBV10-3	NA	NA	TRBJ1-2	TGTGCCATCAGTGAGACAGGTTCGGTAGTCTATGGCTACACCTTC	CAISETGSVVYGYTF
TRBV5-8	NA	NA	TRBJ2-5	TGTGCCAGCAGCTTGGACATGGCGGGGATAGAGACCCAGTACTTC	CASSLDMAGIETQYF
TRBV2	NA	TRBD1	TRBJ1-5	TGTGCCAGCAGGGAACAGGGGGCGGGCAATCAGCCCCAGCATTTT	CASREQGAGNQPQHF
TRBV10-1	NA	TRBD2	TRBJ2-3	TGCGCCAGCAGTGATGGCGGGAGAGGGGCCGATACGCAGTATTTT	CASSDGGRGADTQYF
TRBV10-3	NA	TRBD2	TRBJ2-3	TGTGCCATCAGTGAGAGACTAGCGGGGGGTCCGGCCACAGATACGCAGTATTTT	CAISERLAGGPATDTQYF
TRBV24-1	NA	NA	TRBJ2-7	TGTGCCACCAGTGACCCTCGGGTTTTCCCCACCTACGAGCAGTACTTC	CATSDPRVFPTYEQYF
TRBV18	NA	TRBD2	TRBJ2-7	TGTGCCAGCTCACCACCGCGGGGACTAGCGGTCTCCGAGCAGTACTTC	CASSPPRGLAVSEQYF
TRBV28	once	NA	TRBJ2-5	TGTGCCAGCAGTAACCAGGGATGGCAGACCCAGTACTTC	CASSNQGWQTQYF
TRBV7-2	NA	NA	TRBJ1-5	TGTGCCAGCAGCTTATGGAGGGATCAGCCCCAGCATTTT	CASSLWRDQPQHF
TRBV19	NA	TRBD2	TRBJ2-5	TGTGCCAGTAGTATAGGCGGGACTAGCGGGCAAGAGACCCAGTACTTC	CASSIGGTSGQETQYF
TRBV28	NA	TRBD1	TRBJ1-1	TGTGCCAGCAGTTTTAGTCGACAGGGGGCTCGGGGGACTGAAGCTTTCTTT	CASSFSRQGARGTEAFF
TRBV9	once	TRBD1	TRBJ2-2	TGTGCCAGCAGCGTAAAGGACAGGAAAGACACCGGGGAGCTGTTTTTT	CASSVKDRKDTGELFF
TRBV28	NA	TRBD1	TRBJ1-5	TGTGCCAGCAGCCCCGGACAGGGGGCATGGCAGCCCCAGCATTTT	CASSPGQGAWQPQHF
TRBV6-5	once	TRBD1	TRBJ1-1	TGTGCCGACAGGGACAGTTCAAGCACTGAAGCTTTCTTT	CADRDSSSTEAFF
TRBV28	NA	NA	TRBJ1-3	TGTGCCAGTCATGGGACAAACCCTGGAAGCACCATATATTTT	CASHGTNPGSTIYF
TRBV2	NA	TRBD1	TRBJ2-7	TGTGCCAGCAGTACCCGACAGGGAACCTACGAGCAGTACTTC	CASSTRQGTYEQYF
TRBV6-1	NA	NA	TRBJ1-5	TGTGCCAGCAGTGAATCCAGGGGCCCTCAGCCCCAGCATTTT	CASSESRGPQPQHF
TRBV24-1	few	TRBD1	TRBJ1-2	TGTGCCACCAGTGATTTTGGGACAGATGGCTACACCTTC	CATSDFGTDGYTF
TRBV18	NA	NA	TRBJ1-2	TGTGCCAGCTCTCCGGACAGAAACTATGGCTACACCTTC	CASSPDRNYGYTF
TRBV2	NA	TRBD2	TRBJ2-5	TGTGCCAGCAGTGATCCTGGAGCTAGCGGGGGCCAAGAGACCCAGTACTTC	CASSDPGASGGQETQYF
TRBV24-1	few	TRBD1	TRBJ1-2	TGTGCCACCAGTGATTTGGGGACAGACCTTAACTATGGCTACACCTTC	CATSDLGTDLNYGYTF
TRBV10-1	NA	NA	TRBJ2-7	TGCGCCAGCAGTGAGTCCGGGCAGGGTGGCTACGAGCAGTACTTC	CASSESGQGGYEQYF
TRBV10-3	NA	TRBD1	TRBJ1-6	TGTGCCATCAGTGAAAGGGACAGGGAAGGTTCACCCCTCCACTTT	CAISERDREGSPLHF
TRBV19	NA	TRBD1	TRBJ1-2	TGTGCCAGTAGGCCACAGGGGGCGGATGGCTACACCTTC	CASRPQGADGYTF